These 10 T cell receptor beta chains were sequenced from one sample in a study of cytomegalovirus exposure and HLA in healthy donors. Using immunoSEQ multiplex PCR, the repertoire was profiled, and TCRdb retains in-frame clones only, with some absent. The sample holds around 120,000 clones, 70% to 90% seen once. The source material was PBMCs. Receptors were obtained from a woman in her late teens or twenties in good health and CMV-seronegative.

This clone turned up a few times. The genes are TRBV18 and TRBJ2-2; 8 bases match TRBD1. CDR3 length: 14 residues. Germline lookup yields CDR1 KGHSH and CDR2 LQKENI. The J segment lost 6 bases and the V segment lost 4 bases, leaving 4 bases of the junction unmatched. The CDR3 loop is CASSRTGSPGELFF. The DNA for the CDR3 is TGTGCCAGCTCACGGACAGGGTCTCCCGGGGAGCTGTTTTTT.

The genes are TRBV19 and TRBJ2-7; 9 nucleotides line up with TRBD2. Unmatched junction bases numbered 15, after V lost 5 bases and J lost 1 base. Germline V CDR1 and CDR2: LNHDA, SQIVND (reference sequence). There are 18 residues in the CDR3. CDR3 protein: CASSPQGLAEGISYEQYF. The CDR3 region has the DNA TGTGCCAGTAGTCCACAGGGACTAGCAGAAGGTATTTCCTACGAGCAGTACTTC.

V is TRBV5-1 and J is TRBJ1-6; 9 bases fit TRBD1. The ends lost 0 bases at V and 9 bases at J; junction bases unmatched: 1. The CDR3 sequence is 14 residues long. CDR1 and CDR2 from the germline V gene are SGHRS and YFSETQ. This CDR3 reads CASSLETGGSPLHF. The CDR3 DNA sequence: TGCGCCAGCAGCTTGGAGACAGGGGGTTCACCCCTCCACTTT.

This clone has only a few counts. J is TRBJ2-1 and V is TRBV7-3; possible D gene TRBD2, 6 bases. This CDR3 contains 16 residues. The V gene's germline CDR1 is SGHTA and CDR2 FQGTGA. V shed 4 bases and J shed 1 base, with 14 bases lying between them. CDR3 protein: CASSSRLGSSYNEQFF. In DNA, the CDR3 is TGTGCCAGCAGCTCTCGACTAGGGTCTTCCTACAATGAGCAGTTCTTC.

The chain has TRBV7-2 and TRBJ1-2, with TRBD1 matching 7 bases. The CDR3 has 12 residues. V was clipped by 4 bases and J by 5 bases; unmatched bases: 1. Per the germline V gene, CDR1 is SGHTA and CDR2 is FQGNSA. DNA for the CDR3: TGTGCCAGCAGCTCGACAGGGTATGGCTACACCTTC. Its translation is CASSSTGYGYTF.

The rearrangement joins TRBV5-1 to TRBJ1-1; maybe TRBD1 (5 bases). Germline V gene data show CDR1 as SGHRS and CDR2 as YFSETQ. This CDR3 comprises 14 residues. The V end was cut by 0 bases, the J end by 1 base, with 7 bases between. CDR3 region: CASSLGQKNTEAFF. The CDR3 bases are TGCGCCAGCAGCTTGGGACAGAAGAACACTGAAGCTTTCTTT.

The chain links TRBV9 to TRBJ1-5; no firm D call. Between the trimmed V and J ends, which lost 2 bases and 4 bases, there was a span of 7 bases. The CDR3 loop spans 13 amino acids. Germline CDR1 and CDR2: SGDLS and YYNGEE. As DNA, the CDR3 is TGTGCCAGCAGCGTTACTGAAAATCAGCCCCAGCATTTT. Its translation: CASSVTENQPQHF.

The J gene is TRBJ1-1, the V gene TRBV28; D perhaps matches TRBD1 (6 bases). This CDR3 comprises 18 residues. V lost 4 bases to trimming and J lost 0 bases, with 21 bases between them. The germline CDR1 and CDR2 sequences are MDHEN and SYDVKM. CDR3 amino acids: CASSSYLPGTYMNTEAFF. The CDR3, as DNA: TGTGCCAGCAGTTCCTACTTACCTGGGACATACATGAACACTGAAGCTTTCTTT. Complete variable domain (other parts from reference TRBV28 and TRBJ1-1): DVKVTQSSRYLVKRTGEKVFLECVQDMDHENMFWYRQDPGLGLRLIYFSYDVKMKEKGDIPEGYSVSREKKERFSLILESASTNQTSMYLCASSSYLPGTYMNTEAFFGQGTRLTVV.

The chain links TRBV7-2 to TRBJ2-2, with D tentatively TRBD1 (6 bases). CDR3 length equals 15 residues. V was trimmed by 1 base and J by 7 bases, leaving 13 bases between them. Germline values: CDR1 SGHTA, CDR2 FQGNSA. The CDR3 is CASSLGAGVVGELFF. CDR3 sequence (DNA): TGTGCCAGCAGCTTAGGGGCAGGGGTTGTCGGGGAGCTGTTTTTT.

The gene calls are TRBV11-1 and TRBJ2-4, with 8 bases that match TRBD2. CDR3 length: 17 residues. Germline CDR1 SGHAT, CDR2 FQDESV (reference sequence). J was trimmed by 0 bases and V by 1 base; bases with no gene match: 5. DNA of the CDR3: TGTGCCAGCAGCTTAGGGACTAGCCAAGTAGCCAAAAACATTCAGTACTTC. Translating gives CASSLGTSQVAKNIQYF.